This TCR beta chain was retrieved from a study of T cell responses to AZD1222 COVID-19 vaccine. Turning to this clone: Its specificity is not known.

The study's findings and limits: No day 14 peak samples; only post-peak repertoires were characterized.

TCRdb's table, derived via immunoSEQ multiplex PCR, lists solely in-frame clones and lacks some. The repertoire holds about 93,000 clones, with 65% to 90% as singletons. The germline gives CDR1 MDHEN, CDR2 SYDVKM. The CDR3 length is 14 residues. Trimming removed 6 bases at V and 1 base at J, with 9 bases between. The TCR originated in an adult in good health. This material consisted of peripheral blood, taken on day 0 of AZD1222 vaccination. The chain is built from TRBV28 and TRBJ2-2; weak D call: TRBD1 (5 bases). The CDR3 spells CASRRTRNTGELFF. CDR3 bases: TGTGCCAGCAGACGGACAAGGAACACCGGGGAGCTGTTTTTT.